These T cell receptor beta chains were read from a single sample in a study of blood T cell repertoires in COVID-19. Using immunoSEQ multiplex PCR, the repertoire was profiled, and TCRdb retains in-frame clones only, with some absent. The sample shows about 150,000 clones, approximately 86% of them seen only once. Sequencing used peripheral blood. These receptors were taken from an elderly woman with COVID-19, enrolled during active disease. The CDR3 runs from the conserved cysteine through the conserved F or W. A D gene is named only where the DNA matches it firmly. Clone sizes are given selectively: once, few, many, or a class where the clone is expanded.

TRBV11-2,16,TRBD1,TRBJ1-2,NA,TGTGCCAGCAGAATTACCGGGACAGGGGGCAACTATGGCTACACCTTC,CASRITGTGGNYGYTF
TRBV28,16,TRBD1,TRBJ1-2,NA,TGTGCCAGCAGTTTTCGCGGACAGGGTGGATCAATTGGCTACACCTTC,CASSFRGQGGSIGYTF
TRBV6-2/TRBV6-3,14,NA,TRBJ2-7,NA,TGTGCCAGCAGCTTTACGCTAGCCTCCTACGAGCAGTACTTC,CASSFTLASYEQYF
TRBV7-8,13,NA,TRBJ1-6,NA,TGTGCCAGCAGCAGGACAGCGAATTCACCCCTCCACTTT,CASSRTANSPLHF
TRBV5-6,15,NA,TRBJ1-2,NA,TGTGCCAGCCGCGCCGGGGGGGGAGCCCCCCTTGGCTACACCTTC,CASRAGGGAPLGYTF
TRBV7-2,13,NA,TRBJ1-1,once,TGTGCCAGCAGCTCAAGCGCACAATTGGAAGCTTTCTTT,CASSSSAQLEAFF
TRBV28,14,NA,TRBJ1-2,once,TGTGCCACCCAGGATGAGTCGCTTAACTATGGCTACACCTTC,CATQDESLNYGYTF
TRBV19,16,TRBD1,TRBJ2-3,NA,TGTGCCAGTAGTGCCCCGGACAGGGGGCGCGAAGATACGCAGTATTTT,CASSAPDRGREDTQYF
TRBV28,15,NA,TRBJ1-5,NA,TGTGCCAGCAACGAGGGGACTGCTAGCAATCAGCCCCAGCATTTT,CASNEGTASNQPQHF
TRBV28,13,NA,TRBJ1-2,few,TGTGCCAGCAGTTTAGACAATAACTATGGCTACACCTTC,CASSLDNNYGYTF
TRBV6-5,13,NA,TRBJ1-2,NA,TGTGCCAGCAGAATGGACAGATCCTATGGCTACACCTTC,CASRMDRSYGYTF
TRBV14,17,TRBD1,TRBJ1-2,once,TGTGCCAGCAGCCAAGACGTGGGACAGTTAGTTAACTATGGCTACACCTTC,CASSQDVGQLVNYGYTF
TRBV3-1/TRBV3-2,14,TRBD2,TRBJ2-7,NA,TGTGCCAGCAGCCTGTCCACTAGCGGCCGCAGTTTGCACTTC,CASSLSTSGRSLHF
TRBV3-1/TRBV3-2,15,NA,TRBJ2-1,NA,TGTGCCAGCAGCTCCGTCGGAGTCGGGGGAAATGAGCAGTTCTTC,CASSSVGVGGNEQFF
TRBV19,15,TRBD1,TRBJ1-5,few,TGTGCCAGTAGTAAACGGGACAGGGGACATCAGCCCCAGCATTTT,CASSKRDRGHQPQHF
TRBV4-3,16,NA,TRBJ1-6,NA,TGCGCCAGCAGCCAAGATTGGGGCCTTAATAATTCACCCCTCCACTTT,CASSQDWGLNNSPLHF
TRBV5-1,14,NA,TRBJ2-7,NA,TGCGCCAGCAGCTTGGGCGGGGAAAACAACGAGCAGTACTTC,CASSLGGENNEQYF
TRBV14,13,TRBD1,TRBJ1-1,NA,TGTGCCAGCAGCGTACAGGGGACCACTGAAGCTTTCTTT,CASSVQGTTEAFF
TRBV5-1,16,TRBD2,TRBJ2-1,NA,TGCGCCAGCAGCTTGGCCGAAGCGGGAGGCACCAATGAGCAGTTCTTC,CASSLAEAGGTNEQFF
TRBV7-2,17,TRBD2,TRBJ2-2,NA,TGTGCCAGCAGCCATCAGACTAGCGGGAGTAGTGACGGGGAGCTGTTTTTT,CASSHQTSGSSDGELFF
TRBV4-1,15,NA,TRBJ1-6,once,TGCGCCAGCAGCCAGGGGGACTTATCGAATTCACCCCTCCACTTT,CASSQGDLSNSPLHF
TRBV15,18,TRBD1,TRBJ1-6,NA,TGTGCCACCAGCAGAAATAGTCCGGGACAGGGGAAAAATTCACCCCTCCACTTT,CATSRNSPGQGKNSPLHF
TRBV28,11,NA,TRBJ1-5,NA,TGTGCCAGCTATAGCAATCAGCCCCAGCATTTT,CASYSNQPQHF
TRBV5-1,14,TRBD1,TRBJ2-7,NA,TGCGCCAGCAGCGAAACGGGGACAGGGGTGGAGCAGTACTTC,CASSETGTGVEQYF
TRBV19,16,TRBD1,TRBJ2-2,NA,TGTGCCAGTAGTTTCTCGACCGGGACAGGGACCGGGGAGCTGTTTTTT,CASSFSTGTGTGELFF
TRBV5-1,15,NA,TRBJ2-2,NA,TGCGCCACCCAGCTAGGAACGGCGGAAGCCCGGGAGCTGTTTTTT,CATQLGTAEARELFF